Detailed here is one TCR beta chain. Germline values: CDR1 SGHVS, CDR2 FNYEAQ. Trimming removed 5 bases at V and 11 bases at J, with 21 bases between. The CDR3 spans 14 residues. The data stem from a study of OX40 agonist ivuxolimab in advanced cancers. Sequencing used immunoSEQ multiplex PCR; TCRdb keeps in-frame clones, though not all of them. The sample holds roughly 50,000 clones, roughly four fifths seen once. The receptor's source is an adult with an advanced solid tumor such as melanoma, head and neck, liver or kidney cancer. This rearrangement joins TRBV7-6 to TRBJ1-1; no reliable D call. This material consisted of CD4+ or CD8+ T cells sorted from blood, taken in a trial of the OX40 agonist ivuxolimab. The CDR3: CASSPDAGLLLAFF. The CDR3 DNA follows: TGTGCCAGCAGCCCCGATGCAGGACTGTTGTTGGCTTTCTTT.